The 25 T cell receptor beta chains below come from one sample, sequenced in a study of cytomegalovirus exposure and HLA in healthy donors. The study ran its PCR with 60 Vbeta and 13 Jbeta primers. Assay: immunoSEQ multiplex PCR; the TCRdb copy retains only in-frame clones and omits some. This table holds approximately 170,000 clones, roughly 80% found once. Sequences were obtained from PBMCs. These receptors all stem from a woman aged 50 to 65 in good health and CMV-seropositive.

This chain's CDR3 is CASSIKRELYNEQFF. CDR3 DNA: TGTGCCAGTAGTATAAAACGGGAGCTCTACAATGAGCAGTTCTTC. The V gene is TRBV19, the J gene TRBJ2-1; perhaps TRBD2 as D (6 bases). The V end lost 2 bases, the J end lost 3 bases, and 11 bases lay between the germline ends. The CDR3 runs to 15 residues. The germline V gene has CDR1 LNHDA and CDR2 SQIVND (reference sequence). Together with reference TRBV19 and TRBJ2-1, the CDR3 gives the full variable domain: DGGITQSPKYLFRKEGQNVTLSCEQNLNHDAMYWYRQDPGQGLRLIYYSQIVNDFQKGDIAEGYSVSREKKESFPLTVTSAQKNPTAFYLCASSIKRELYNEQFFGPGTRLTVL.

This clone was detected a few times. This sample also contains other DNA sequences that code for the same CDR3. V gene TRBV19 combines with J gene TRBJ1-1; D is perhaps TRBD1 (6 bases). Germline loops: CDR1 LNHDA, CDR2 SQIVND (reference sequence). The length of the CDR3 is 14 residues. V was trimmed by 3 bases and J by 5 bases, leaving 13 bases between them. The CDR3 is CASSIQRGGTEAFF. The DNA for the CDR3 is TGTGCCAGTAGTATTCAAAGGGGGGGTACTGAAGCTTTCTTT.

V is TRBV6-1 and J is TRBJ2-3, with 11 bases lining up with TRBD2. J lost 5 bases, V lost 4 bases, and 2 bases had no gene match. Germline lookup yields CDR1 MNHNS and CDR2 SASEGT. CDR3 length: 14 residues. CDR3 sequence reads: CASSVLAGGDTQYF. For the CDR3, the DNA is TGTGCCAGCAGTGTGCTAGCGGGAGGAGATACGCAGTATTTT.

This clone has only a few counts. The chain is built from TRBV6-6 and TRBJ1-2; 9 bases agree with TRBD1. Trimming took 7 bases from V and 5 from J; bases not matched to a gene: 5. Germline V CDR1 and CDR2: MNHNY, SVGAGI (reference sequence). The length of the CDR3 is 13 residues. CDR3 nucleotides: TGTGCCAGCACGGTTGGACAGGGGTATGGCTACACCTTC. It is translated as CASTVGQGYGYTF.

The chain combines TRBV19 with TRBJ1-1, with D tentatively TRBD1 (6 bases). Germline V gene sequence: CDR1 LNHDA, CDR2 SQIVND (reference sequence). The CDR3 is made up of 15 amino acids. V was trimmed by 1 base and J by 8 bases, leaving 17 bases between them. The CDR3 sequence: CASSIGKQGRAEAFF. For the CDR3, the DNA is TGTGCCAGTAGTATAGGGAAACAGGGACGCGCCGAAGCTTTCTTT.

This clone was picked up a small number of times. The chain is built from TRBV7-3 and TRBJ2-1, with 10 bases aligning to TRBD2. The V segment lost 5 bases and the J segment 5 bases; nucleotides outside the gene matches: 9. The CDR3 is 16 residues long. Germline CDR1 reads SGHTA; CDR2 reads FQGTGA. The CDR3 here is CASSTRSGRADNEQFF. CDR3 coding DNA: TGTGCCAGCAGCACCCGAAGCGGGAGGGCCGACAATGAGCAGTTCTTC.

The chain carries TRBV4-1 and TRBJ1-5; the D gene is possibly TRBD1 (5 bases). This CDR3 is 15 amino acids long. The germline gives CDR1 MGHRA, CDR2 YSYEKL. V shed 0 bases and J shed 1 base, with 7 bases lying between them. The CDR3 here is CASSQEGRSNQPQHF. The CDR3 DNA reads as TGCGCCAGCAGCCAAGAGGGGCGCAGCAATCAGCCCCAGCATTTT.

J is TRBJ1-5 and V is TRBV9; 7 nucleotides line up with TRBD1. The CDR3 length is 13 residues. Germline V lookup: CDR1 SGDLS, CDR2 YYNGEE. Trimming cost V 3 bases and J 7 bases; bases outside gene matches: 4. The CDR3, as DNA: TGTGCCAGCAGCGCTACAGGGGAACAGCCCCAGCATTTT. Its protein is CASSATGEQPQHF.

The chain carries TRBV6-6 and TRBJ1-5, with 7 bases fitting TRBD1. Looked up from germline, CDR1 is MNHNY and CDR2 is SVGAGI (reference sequence). V dropped 4 bases and J dropped 4; count of bases not matched to a gene: 1. There are 13 residues in the CDR3. The CDR3 DNA reads TGTGCCAGCAGTTTCAGGGGGAATCAGCCCCAGCATTTT. This codes for CASSFRGNQPQHF.

This clone was seen a few times. V gene TRBV5-4 combines with J gene TRBJ1-1; 10 bases fit TRBD1. The CDR3 consists of 14 residues. V shed 4 bases, J shed 0 bases, and the junction held 0 bases outside the gene matches. Germline CDR1 is SGHNT and CDR2 is YYREEE (reference sequence). CDR3 residues: CASSGTGVNTEAFF. The DNA for the CDR3 is TGTGCCAGCAGCGGGACAGGGGTGAACACTGAAGCTTTCTTT.

V gene TRBV19 combines with J gene TRBJ1-3, with D tentatively TRBD1 (6 bases). Trimming removed 4 bases from V and 0 bases from J, with 10 bases in between. This CDR3 spans 15 amino acids. CDR1 and CDR2 (germline): LNHDA, SQIVND (reference sequence). The CDR3 is CASSTRQVSGNTIYF. CDR3 bases: TGTGCCAGTAGTACCCGACAGGTCTCTGGAAACACCATATATTTT.

This chain uses TRBV25-1 with TRBJ1-2, with D possibly being TRBD1 (5 bases). Germline V CDR1 and CDR2: MGHDK, SYGVNS. This CDR3 has 15 amino acids. Between the trimmed V and J ends, which lost 6 bases and 6 bases, there was a span of 20 bases. CDR3 in amino acids: CASRGGMGGVDGYTF. CDR3 coding DNA: TGTGCCAGCAGGGGGGGTATGGGGGGGGTTGATGGCTACACCTTC.

V is TRBV21-1 and J is TRBJ2-5; the table's D call, TRBD2, was not checked against the DNA. TRBV21-1 is deemed a pseudogene. The length of the CDR3 is 15 residues. CDR3: CASSKGFGREETQYF. The CDR3 region has the DNA TGTGCCAGCAGCAAAGGATTCGGCCGGGAAGAGACCCAGTACTTC.

This clone has just a few counts. V and J are TRBV4-2 and TRBJ2-1; 7 bases are a match to TRBD2. CDR3 length: 14 residues. Germline-derived CDR1 and CDR2 are LGHNA and YNFKEQ. Trimming at V came to 0 bases and at J to 5 bases, leaving 1 base not matched to a gene. The CDR3 region has the DNA TGTGCCAGCAGCCAAGATACTAGCGACAATGAGCAGTTCTTC. It translates to CASSQDTSDNEQFF.

The chain recombines TRBV5-4 with TRBJ2-5; 8 bases agree with TRBD2. V was pared by 4 bases and J by 2 bases, with 10 bases of the junction left unmatched. The CDR3 covers 16 residues. Germline CDR1 and CDR2: SGHNT and YYREEE (reference sequence). DNA of the CDR3: TGTGCCAGCAGCCCCGGGGGGGCCGGGAGACAAGAGACCCAGTACTTC. Amino acids: CASSPGGAGRQETQYF.

V usage is TRBV4-1 and J usage is TRBJ2-1; 9 bases are shared with TRBD2. Germline CDR1 MGHRA, CDR2 YSYEKL. This CDR3 has 16 amino acids. V was clipped by 1 base and J by 5 bases; unmatched bases: 6. CDR3 nucleotide sequence: TGCGCCAGCAGCCAAGCGGTAGCGGGAGTGGACAATGAGCAGTTCTTC. Translation gives CASSQAVAGVDNEQFF.

The chain uses TRBV7-2 and TRBJ2-3; 10 positions match TRBD2. The CDR3 is made up of 17 amino acids. Germline CDR1 and CDR2: SGHTA and FQGNSA. V gave up 2 bases and J gave up 0 bases; unmatched junction bases: 5. In DNA, the CDR3 is TGTGCCAGCAGCTTACTCTCAGCGGGAGGGAGCACAGATACGCAGTATTTT. Amino acids: CASSLLSAGGSTDTQYF.

CDR3 sequence: CAISESVGDQPQHF. CDR3 DNA sequence: TGTGCCATCAGTGAGTCGGTAGGGGATCAGCCCCAGCATTTT. This rearrangement joins TRBV10-3 to TRBJ1-5; possible D gene TRBD1, 5 bases. With 0 bases removed from V and 5 bases from J, the gap between germline ends came to 8 bases. Germline assignment: CDR1 ENHRY and CDR2 SYGVKD. The CDR3 is 14 amino acids.

The CDR3 loop is CSVGSWNRDRVYEQYF. In DNA form, the CDR3 reads TGCAGCGTTGGGTCTTGGAACCGGGACAGGGTCTACGAGCAGTACTTC. This chain joins TRBV29-1 and TRBJ2-7; 9 nucleotides align to TRBD1. Looked up from germline, CDR1 is SQVTM and CDR2 is ANQGSEA. The CDR3 is 16 residues long. V shed 4 bases, J shed 3 bases, and the junction held 13 bases outside the gene matches.

This chain uses TRBV7-8 with TRBJ2-3; tentative D call: TRBD2 (6 bases). The CDR3 totals 19 residues. Germline V gene data show CDR1 as SGHVS and CDR2 as FQNEAQ. The V end lost 5 bases, the J end lost 8 bases, and 32 bases lay between the germline ends. CDR3 coding DNA: TGTGCCAGCAGCCATCACGGACCCCTCAGCGGGTTGGTAGGGTTTACGCAGTATTTT. This translates into CASSHHGPLSGLVGFTQYF.

This rearrangement joins TRBV9 to TRBJ1-4; 8 bases fit TRBD1. The CDR3 is 18 amino acids. Trimming cost V 4 bases and J 2 bases; bases outside gene matches: 13. Germline V gives CDR1 SGDLS, CDR2 YYNGEE. The CDR3 reads CASSLKSGTGGTNEKLFF. The CDR3 DNA follows: TGTGCCAGCAGCTTAAAGTCCGGGACAGGAGGGACTAATGAAAAACTGTTTTTT.

The CDR3 loop reads CASSLDLAGGRSSTDTQYF. The CDR3 DNA is TGTGCCAGCAGCTTGGACCTAGCGGGGGGCCGATCTAGCACAGATACGCAGTATTTT. This chain joins TRBV5-4 and TRBJ2-3, with 11 bases identical to TRBD2. This CDR3 contains 19 residues. In germline, CDR1 is SGHNT, CDR2 YYREEE (reference sequence). Unmatched junction bases numbered 9, after V lost 0 bases and J lost 0 bases. Full variable domain (remainder filled in from reference TRBV5-4 and TRBJ2-3): ETGVTQSPTHLIKTRGQQVTLRCSSQSGHNTVSWYQQALGQGPQFIFQYYREEENGRGNFPPRFSGLQFPNYSSELNVNALELDDSALYLCASSLDLAGGRSSTDTQYFGPGTRLTVL.

The rearrangement joins TRBV6-6 to TRBJ2-1; possible D gene TRBD2, 6 bases. V gave up 3 bases and J gave up 0 bases, with 12 bases separating them. Germline assignment: CDR1 MNHNY and CDR2 SVGAGI (reference sequence). The CDR3 sequence is 16 residues long. Here the CDR3 reads CASSYVGGYSYNEQFF. DNA for the CDR3: TGTGCCAGCAGTTATGTGGGGGGATACTCCTACAATGAGCAGTTCTTC.

The rearrangement links TRBV5-6 to TRBJ1-4; D unclear. The CDR3 runs 13 residues. The germline gives CDR1 SGHDT, CDR2 YYEEEE. Trimming cost V 4 bases and J 5 bases, with 9 bases left between them. The CDR3 DNA reads as TGTGCCAGCAGCCGAGGCCTGAATGAAAAACTGTTTTTT. Amino acids: CASSRGLNEKLFF.

The count of this clone is one. The rearrangement links TRBV7-2 to TRBJ2-5, with TRBD2 as a possible D gene (5 bases). There are 13 residues in the CDR3. The germline V gene has CDR1 SGHTA and CDR2 FQGNSA. V was clipped by 0 bases and J by 5 bases, with 7 bases between them. The DNA for the CDR3 is TGTGCCAGCAGCTTAGCGAGGGAGGAGACCCAGTACTTC. It yields the protein CASSLAREETQYF.